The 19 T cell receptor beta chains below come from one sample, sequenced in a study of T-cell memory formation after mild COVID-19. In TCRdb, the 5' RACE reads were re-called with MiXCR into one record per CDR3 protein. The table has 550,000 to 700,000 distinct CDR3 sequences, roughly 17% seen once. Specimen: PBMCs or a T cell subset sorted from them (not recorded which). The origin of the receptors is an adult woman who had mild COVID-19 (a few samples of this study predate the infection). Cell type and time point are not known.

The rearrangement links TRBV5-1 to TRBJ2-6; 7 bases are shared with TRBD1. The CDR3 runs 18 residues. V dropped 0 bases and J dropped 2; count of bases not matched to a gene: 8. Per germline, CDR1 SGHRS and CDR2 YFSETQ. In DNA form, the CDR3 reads TGCGCCAGCAGCTTGGACAGGGGATCCCCGCCTGGGGCCAACGTCCTGACTTTC. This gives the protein CASSLDRGSPPGANVLTF.

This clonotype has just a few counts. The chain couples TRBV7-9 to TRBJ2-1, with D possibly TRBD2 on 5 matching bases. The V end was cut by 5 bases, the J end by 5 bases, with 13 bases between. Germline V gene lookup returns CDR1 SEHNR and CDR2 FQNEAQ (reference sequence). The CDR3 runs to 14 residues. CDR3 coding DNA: TGTGCCAGCAGCCCTCAACTAGGAAACAATGAGCAGTTCTTC. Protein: CASSPQLGNNEQFF.

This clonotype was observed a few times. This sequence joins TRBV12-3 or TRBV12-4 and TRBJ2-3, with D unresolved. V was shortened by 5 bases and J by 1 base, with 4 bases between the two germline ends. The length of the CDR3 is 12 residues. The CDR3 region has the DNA TGTGCCAGCAGTAAGGGCACAGATACGCAGTATTTT. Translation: CASSKGTDTQYF.

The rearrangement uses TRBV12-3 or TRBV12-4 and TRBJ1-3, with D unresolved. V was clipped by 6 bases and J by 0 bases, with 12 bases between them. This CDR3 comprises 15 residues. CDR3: CASSFSVLSGNTIYF. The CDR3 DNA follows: TGTGCCAGCAGCTTCAGTGTACTCTCTGGAAACACCATATATTTT.

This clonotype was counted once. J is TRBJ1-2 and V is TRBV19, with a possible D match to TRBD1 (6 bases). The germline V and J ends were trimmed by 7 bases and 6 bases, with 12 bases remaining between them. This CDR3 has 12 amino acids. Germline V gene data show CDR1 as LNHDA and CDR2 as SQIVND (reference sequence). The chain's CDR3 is CASTADRNGYTF. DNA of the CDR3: TGTGCCAGTACCGCGGACAGAAATGGCTACACCTTC.

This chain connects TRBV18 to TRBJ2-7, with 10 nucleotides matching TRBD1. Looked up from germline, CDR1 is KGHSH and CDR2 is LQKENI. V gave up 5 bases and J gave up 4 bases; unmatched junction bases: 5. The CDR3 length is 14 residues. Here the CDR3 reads CASSGTGVFYEQYF. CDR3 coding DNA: TGTGCCAGCTCAGGGACAGGGGTTTTTTACGAGCAGTACTTC.

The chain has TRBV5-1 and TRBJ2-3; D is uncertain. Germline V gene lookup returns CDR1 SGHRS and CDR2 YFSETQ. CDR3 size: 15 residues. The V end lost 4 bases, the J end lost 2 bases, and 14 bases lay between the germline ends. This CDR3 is CASSPPAAFTDTQYF. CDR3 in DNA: TGCGCCAGCAGCCCCCCTGCGGCCTTCACAGATACGCAGTATTTT.

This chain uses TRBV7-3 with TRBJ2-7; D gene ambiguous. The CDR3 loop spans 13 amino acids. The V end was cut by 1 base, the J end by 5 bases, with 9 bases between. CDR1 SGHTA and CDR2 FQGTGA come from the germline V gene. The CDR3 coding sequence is TGTGCCAGCAGCTTAAACGAAAACGACGAGCAGTACTTC. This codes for CASSLNENDEQYF.

The CDR3 region is CSATQGYNYGYTF. The DNA for the CDR3 is TGCAGTGCGACACAGGGGTATAACTATGGCTACACCTTC. The V gene is TRBV20-1, the J gene TRBJ1-2; 7 positions agree with TRBD1. CDR1 and CDR2 from the germline V gene are DFQATT and SNEGSKA (reference sequence). The CDR3 has 13 amino acids. The V segment lost 6 bases and the J segment 1 base; nucleotides outside the gene matches: 5.

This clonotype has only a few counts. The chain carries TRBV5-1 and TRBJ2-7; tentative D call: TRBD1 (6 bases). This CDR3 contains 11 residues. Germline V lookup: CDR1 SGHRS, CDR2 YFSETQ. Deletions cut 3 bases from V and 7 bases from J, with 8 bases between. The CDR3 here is CASSSGVEQYF. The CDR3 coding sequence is TGCGCCAGCAGCTCAGGGGTTGAGCAGTACTTC.

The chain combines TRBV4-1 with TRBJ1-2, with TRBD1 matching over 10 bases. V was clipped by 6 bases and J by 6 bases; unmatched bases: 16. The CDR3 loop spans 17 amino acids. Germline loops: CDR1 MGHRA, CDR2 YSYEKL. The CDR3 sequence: CASRSPGQGIPSDGYTF. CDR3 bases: TGCGCCAGCAGGTCTCCGGGACAGGGGATCCCCTCCGATGGCTACACCTTC.

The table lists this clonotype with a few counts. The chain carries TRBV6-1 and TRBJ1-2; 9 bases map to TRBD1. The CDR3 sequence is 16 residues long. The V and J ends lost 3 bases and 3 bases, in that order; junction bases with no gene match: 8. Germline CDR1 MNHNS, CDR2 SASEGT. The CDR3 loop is CASSDPGTGSYYGYTF. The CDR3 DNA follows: TGTGCCAGCAGTGACCCCGGGACAGGGTCCTACTATGGCTACACCTTC.

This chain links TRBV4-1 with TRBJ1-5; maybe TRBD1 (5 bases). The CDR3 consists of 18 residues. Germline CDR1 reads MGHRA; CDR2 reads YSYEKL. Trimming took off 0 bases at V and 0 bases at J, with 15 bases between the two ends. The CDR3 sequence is CASSQDSSGTHSNQPQHF. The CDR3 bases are TGCGCCAGCAGCCAAGATAGCTCCGGGACCCATAGCAATCAGCCCCAGCATTTT.

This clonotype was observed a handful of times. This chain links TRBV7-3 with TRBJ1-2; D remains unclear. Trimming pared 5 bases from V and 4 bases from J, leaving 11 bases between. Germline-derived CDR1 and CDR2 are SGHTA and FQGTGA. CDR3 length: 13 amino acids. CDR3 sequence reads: CASSLGWGYGYTF. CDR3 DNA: TGTGCCAGCAGCCTAGGTTGGGGCTATGGCTACACCTTC.

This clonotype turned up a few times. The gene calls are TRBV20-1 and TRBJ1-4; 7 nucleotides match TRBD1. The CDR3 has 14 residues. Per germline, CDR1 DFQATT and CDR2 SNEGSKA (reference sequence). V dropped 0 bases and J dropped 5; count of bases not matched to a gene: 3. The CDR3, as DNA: TGCAGTGCTAGAGATGGGACAGTAAATGAAAAACTGTTTTTT. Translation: CSARDGTVNEKLFF.

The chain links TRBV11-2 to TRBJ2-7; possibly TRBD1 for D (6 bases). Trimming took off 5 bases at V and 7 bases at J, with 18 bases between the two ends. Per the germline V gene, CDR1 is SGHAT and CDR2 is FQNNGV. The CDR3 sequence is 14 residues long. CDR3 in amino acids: CASSAPGHGLEQYF. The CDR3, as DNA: TGTGCCAGCAGCGCACCGGGACACGGGCTGGAGCAGTACTTC.

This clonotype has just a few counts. The CDR3 here is CASSLAGRRGTGNTIYF. Here the CDR3 DNA reads TGTGCCAGCAGCTTAGCCGGTCGGAGGGGCACCGGAAACACCATATATTTT. V usage is TRBV7-2 and J usage is TRBJ1-3; the D gene is possibly TRBD1 (5 bases). Germline-derived CDR1 and CDR2 are SGHTA and FQGNSA. Trimming pared 0 bases from V and 4 bases from J, leaving 16 bases between. CDR3 length: 17 amino acids.

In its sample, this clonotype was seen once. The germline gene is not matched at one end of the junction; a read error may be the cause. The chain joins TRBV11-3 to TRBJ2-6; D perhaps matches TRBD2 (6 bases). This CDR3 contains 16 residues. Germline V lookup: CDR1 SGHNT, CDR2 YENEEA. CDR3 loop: CASSPRRSGGAKVLTF. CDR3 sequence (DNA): TGTGCCAGCAGCCCCCGAAGGTCGGGCGGGGCCAAAGTCCTGACTTTC.

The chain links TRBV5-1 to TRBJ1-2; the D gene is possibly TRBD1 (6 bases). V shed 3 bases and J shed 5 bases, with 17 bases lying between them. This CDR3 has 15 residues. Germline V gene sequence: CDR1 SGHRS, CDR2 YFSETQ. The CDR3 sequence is CASSSETGTLYGYTF. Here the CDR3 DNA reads TGCGCCAGCAGCTCTGAGACCGGGACATTATATGGCTACACCTTC. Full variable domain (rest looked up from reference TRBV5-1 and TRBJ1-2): KAGVTQTPRYLIKTRGQQVTLSCSPISGHRSVSWYQQTPGQGLQFLFEYFSETQRNKGNFPGRFSGRQFSNSRSEMNVSTLELGDSALYLCASSSETGTLYGYTFGSGTRLTVV.